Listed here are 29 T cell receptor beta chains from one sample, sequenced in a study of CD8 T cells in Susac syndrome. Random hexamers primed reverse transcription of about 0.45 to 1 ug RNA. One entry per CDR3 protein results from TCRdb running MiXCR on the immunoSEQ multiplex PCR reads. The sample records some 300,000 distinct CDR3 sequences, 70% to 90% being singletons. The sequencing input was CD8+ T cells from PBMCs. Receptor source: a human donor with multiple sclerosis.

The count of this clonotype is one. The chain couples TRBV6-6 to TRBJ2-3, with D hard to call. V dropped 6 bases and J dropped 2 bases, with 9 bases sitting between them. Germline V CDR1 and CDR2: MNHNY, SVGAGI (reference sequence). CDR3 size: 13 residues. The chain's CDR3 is CASSDGLTDTQYF. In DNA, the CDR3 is TGTGCCAGCAGCGACGGTCTCACAGATACGCAGTATTTT.

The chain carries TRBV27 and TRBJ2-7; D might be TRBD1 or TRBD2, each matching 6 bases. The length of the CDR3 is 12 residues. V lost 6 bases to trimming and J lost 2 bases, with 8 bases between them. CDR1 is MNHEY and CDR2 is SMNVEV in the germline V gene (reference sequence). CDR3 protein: CASSRGPYEQYF. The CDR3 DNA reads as TGTGCCAGCAGCCGGGGGCCCTACGAGCAGTACTTC.

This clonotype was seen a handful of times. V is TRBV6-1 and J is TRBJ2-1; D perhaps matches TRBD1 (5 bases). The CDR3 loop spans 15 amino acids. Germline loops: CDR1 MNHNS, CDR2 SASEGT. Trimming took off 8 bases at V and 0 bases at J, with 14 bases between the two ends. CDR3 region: CASQGTLSSYNEQFF. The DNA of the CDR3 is TGTGCCAGCCAGGGAACCCTTAGCTCCTACAATGAGCAGTTCTTC.

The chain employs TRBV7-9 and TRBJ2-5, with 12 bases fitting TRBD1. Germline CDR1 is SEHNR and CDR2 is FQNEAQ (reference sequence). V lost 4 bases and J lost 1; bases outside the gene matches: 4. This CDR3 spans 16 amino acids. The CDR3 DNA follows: TGTGCCAGCAGCTCCCAGGGACAGGGGGCCCAAGAGACCCAGTACTTC. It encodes CASSSQGQGAQETQYF.

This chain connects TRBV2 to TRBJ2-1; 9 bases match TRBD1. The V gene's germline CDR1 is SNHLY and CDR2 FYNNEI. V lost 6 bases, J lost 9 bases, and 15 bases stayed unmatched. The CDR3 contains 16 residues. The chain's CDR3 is CASSVIRDREEFEQFF. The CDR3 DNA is TGTGCCAGCAGCGTCATCCGGGACAGGGAGGAATTTGAGCAGTTCTTC.

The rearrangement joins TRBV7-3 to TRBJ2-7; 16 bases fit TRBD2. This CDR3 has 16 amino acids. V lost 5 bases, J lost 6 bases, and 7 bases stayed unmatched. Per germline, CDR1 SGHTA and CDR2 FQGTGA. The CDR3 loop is CASSPGLAGGPGEQYF. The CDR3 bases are TGTGCCAGCAGCCCGGGACTAGCGGGAGGGCCCGGCGAGCAGTACTTC.

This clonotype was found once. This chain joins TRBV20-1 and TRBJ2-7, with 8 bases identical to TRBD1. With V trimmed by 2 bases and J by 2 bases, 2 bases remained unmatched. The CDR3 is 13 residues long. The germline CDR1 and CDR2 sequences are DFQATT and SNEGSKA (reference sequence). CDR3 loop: CSARRDRTYEQYF. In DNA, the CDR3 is TGCAGTGCTAGAAGGGACAGGACCTACGAGCAGTACTTC.

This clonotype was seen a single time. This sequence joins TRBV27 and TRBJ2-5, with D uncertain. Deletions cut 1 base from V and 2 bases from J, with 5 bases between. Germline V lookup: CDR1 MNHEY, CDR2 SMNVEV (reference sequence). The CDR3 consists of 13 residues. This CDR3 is CASSLYGQETQYF. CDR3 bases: TGTGCCAGCAGTTTATACGGTCAAGAGACCCAGTACTTC.

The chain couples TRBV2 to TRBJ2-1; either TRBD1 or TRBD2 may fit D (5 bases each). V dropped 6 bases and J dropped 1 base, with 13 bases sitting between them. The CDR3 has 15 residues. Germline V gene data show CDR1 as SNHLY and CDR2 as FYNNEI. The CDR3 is CASREGSWSYNEQFF. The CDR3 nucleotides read TGTGCCAGCAGAGAGGGGAGTTGGTCCTACAATGAGCAGTTCTTC.

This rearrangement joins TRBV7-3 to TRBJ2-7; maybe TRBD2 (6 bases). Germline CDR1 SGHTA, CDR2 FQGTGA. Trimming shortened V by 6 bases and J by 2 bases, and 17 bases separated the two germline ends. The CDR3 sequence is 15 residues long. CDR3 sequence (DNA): TGTGCCAGCAGTCACCTGGAGCGGGTCCCCTACGAGCAGTACTTC. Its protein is CASSHLERVPYEQYF.

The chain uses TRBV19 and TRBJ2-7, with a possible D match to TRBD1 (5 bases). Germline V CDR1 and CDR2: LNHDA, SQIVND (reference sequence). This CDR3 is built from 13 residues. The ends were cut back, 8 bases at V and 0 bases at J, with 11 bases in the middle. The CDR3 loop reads CASEGASSYEQYF. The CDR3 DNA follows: TGTGCCAGTGAAGGGGCAAGCTCCTACGAGCAGTACTTC.

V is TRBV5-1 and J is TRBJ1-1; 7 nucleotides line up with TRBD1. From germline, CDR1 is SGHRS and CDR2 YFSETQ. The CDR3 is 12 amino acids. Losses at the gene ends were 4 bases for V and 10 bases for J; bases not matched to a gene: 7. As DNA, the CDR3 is TGCGCCAGCAGCAGATCCAGGGGGGTAGCTTTCTTT. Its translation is CASSRSRGVAFF.

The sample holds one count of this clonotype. CDR3 nucleotides: TGTGCCAGCAACCGAGGTGGCAGATCGGGCGAGACCCAGTACTTC. Translation gives CASNRGGRSGETQYF. V gene TRBV6-5 combines with J gene TRBJ2-5; no reliable D call. Trimming removed 7 bases at V and 5 bases at J, with 20 bases between. Germline-derived CDR1 and CDR2 are MNHEY and SVGAGI. The length of the CDR3 is 15 residues.

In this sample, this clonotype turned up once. CDR3 amino acids: CATSDSQLAGGHYNEQFF. CDR3 DNA: TGTGCCACCAGTGATTCTCAGTTAGCGGGAGGCCACTACAATGAGCAGTTCTTC. V gene TRBV24-1 combines with J gene TRBJ2-1; TRBD2 matches 10 bases. The germline gives CDR1 KGHDR, CDR2 SFDVKD. V gave up 2 bases and J gave up 3 bases; unmatched junction bases: 9. The length of the CDR3 is 18 residues.

CDR3 sequence reads: CAATAGNYGYTF. Written as DNA, the CDR3 is TGTGCCGCAACTGCGGGGAACTATGGCTACACCTTC. The genes are TRBV5-4 and TRBJ1-2; D uncertain. The V gene's germline CDR1 is SGHNT and CDR2 YYREEE (reference sequence). Trimming removed 10 bases at V and 2 bases at J, with 12 bases between. The CDR3 extends over 12 amino acids.

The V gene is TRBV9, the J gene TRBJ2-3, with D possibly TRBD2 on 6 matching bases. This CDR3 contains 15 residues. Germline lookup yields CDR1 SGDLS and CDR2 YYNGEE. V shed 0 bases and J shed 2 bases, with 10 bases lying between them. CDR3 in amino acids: CASSVGGTNTDTQYF. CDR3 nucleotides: TGTGCCAGCAGCGTAGGCGGGACCAACACAGATACGCAGTATTTT.

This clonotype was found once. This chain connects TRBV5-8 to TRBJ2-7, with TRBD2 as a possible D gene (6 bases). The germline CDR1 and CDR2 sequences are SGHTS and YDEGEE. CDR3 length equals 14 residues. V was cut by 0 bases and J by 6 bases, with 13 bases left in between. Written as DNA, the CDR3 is TGTGCCAGCAGCTTGGCCGAGGGAGGCTTCGAGCAGTACTTC. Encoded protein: CASSLAEGGFEQYF.

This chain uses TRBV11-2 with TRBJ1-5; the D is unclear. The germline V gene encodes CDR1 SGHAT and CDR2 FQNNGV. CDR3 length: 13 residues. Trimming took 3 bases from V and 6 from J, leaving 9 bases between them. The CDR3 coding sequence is TGTGCCAGCAGCTTTAGCCAGCTTCAGCCCCAGCATTTT. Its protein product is CASSFSQLQPQHF.

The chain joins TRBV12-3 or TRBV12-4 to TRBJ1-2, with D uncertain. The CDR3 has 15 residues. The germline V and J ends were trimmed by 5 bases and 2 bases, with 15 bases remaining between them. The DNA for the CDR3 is TGTGCCAGCAGTCTACCGAACGGGGAAAACTATGGCTACACCTTC. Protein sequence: CASSLPNGENYGYTF.

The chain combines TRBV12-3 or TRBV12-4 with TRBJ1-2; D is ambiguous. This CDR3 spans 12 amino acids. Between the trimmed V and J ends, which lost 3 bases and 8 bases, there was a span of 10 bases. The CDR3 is CASSFLDSGYTF. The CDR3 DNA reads TGTGCCAGCAGTTTTCTAGACTCAGGCTACACCTTC.

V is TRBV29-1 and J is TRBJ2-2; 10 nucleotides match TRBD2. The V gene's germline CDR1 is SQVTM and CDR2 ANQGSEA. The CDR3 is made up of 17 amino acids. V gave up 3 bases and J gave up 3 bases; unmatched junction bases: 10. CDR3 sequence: CSVDRPSGRSDTGELFF. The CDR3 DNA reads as TGCAGCGTTGATCGGCCTAGCGGGAGAAGCGACACCGGGGAGCTGTTTTTT.

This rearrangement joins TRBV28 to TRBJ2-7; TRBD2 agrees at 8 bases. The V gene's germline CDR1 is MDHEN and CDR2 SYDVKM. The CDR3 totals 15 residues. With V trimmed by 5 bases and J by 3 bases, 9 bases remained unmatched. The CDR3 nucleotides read TGTGCCAGCAGTACCGGACTAGCTTGGGGCTACGAGCAGTACTTC. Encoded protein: CASSTGLAWGYEQYF.

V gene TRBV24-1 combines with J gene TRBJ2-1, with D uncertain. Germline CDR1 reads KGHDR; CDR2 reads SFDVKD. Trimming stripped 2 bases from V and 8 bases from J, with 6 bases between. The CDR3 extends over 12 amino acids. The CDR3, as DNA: TGTGCCACCAGTGATTCGAGAGATGAGCAGTTCTTC. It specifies CATSDSRDEQFF.

The CDR3 here is CASFPGSNTGELFF. The CDR3 DNA is TGCGCCAGCTTCCCCGGATCGAACACCGGGGAGCTGTTTTTT. This chain uses TRBV10-2 with TRBJ2-2; D gene unclear. V was pared by 8 bases and J by 0 bases, with 10 bases between. This CDR3 comprises 14 residues. Germline-derived CDR1 and CDR2 are WSHSY and SAAADI.

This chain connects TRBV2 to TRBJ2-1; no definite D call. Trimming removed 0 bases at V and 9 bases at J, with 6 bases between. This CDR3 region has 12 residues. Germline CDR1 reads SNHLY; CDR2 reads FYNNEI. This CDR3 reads CASSEALREQFF. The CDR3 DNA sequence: TGTGCCAGCAGTGAAGCGCTTCGTGAGCAGTTCTTC.

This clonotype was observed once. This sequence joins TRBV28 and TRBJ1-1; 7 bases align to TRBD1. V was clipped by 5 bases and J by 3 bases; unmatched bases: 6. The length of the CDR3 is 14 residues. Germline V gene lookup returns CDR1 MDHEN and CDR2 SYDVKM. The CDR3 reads CASSHRGRDTEAFF. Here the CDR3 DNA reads TGTGCCAGCAGTCACAGGGGTCGGGACACTGAAGCTTTCTTT. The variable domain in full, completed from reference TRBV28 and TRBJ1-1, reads DVKVTQSSRYLVKRTGEKVFLECVQDMDHENMFWYRQDPGLGLRLIYFSYDVKMKEKGDIPEGYSVSREKKERFSLILESASTNQTSMYLCASSHRGRDTEAFFGQGTRLTVV.

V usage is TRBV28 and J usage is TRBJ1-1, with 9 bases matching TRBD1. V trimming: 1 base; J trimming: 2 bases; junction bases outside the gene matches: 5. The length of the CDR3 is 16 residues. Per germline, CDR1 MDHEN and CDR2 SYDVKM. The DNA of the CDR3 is TGTGCCAGCAGTTTATACAGGGGGCTCGGCAACACTGAAGCTTTCTTT. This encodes CASSLYRGLGNTEAFF.

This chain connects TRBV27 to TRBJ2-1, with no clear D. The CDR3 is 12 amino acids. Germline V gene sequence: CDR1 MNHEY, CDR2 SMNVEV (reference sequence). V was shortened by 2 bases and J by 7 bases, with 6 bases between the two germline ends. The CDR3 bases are TGTGCCAGCAGTTTAGATCTTAATGAGCAGTTCTTC. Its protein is CASSLDLNEQFF.

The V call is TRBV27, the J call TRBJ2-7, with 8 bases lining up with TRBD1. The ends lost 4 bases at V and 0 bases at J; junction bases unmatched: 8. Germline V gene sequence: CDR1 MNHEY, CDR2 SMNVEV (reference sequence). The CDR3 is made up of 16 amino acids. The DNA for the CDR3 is TGTGCCAGCAGTTCGTTTTCCAGGGGGCTCTCCTACGAGCAGTACTTC. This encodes CASSSFSRGLSYEQYF.